The 32 T cell receptor beta chains below were found in one sample sequenced in a study of radiotherapy plus CTLA-4 blockade in lung cancer. TCRdb's table, derived via immunoSEQ multiplex PCR, lists solely in-frame clones and lacks some. The sample yields 80,000 or so clones, about four fifths seen once. This specimen was peripheral blood, taken from a patient treated with radiotherapy plus ipilimumab. The receptors derive from a human donor with non-small cell lung cancer who had a partial response to radiotherapy plus ipilimumab. Some clones in this sample may be carry-over from other donors' samples.

The V gene is TRBV2, the J gene TRBJ1-4, with 10 nucleotides matching TRBD1. The length of the CDR3 is 14 residues. Germline lookup yields CDR1 SNHLY and CDR2 FYNNEI. The V and J ends lost 7 bases and 10 bases, in that order; junction bases with no gene match: 9. The CDR3 is CASKSSGTGAKLFF. The CDR3 bases are TGTGCCAGCAAAAGCTCCGGGACAGGGGCAAAACTGTTTTTT.

This chain links TRBV5-1 with TRBJ2-3; 9 nucleotides match TRBD2. Germline V CDR1 and CDR2: SGHRS, YFSETQ. The CDR3 length is 14 residues. With 7 bases clipped from V and 1 base from J, the junction kept 4 bases outside the gene matches. CDR3 nucleotide sequence: TGCGCCAGCGGACGCGGGGGGGGCACAGATACGCAGTATTTT. Its translation: CASGRGGGTDTQYF.

This clone was seen just once. The chain recombines TRBV5-8 with TRBJ2-7, with a weak D call TRBD1 (5 bases). The CDR3 contains 16 residues. V shed 4 bases and J shed 5 bases, with 22 bases lying between them. The germline V gene has CDR1 SGHTS and CDR2 YDEGEE. The CDR3 spells CASSPGWGREGHEQYF. The CDR3 DNA follows: TGTGCCAGCAGCCCCGGATGGGGCAGGGAAGGGCACGAGCAGTACTTC. Full variable domain (outside the CDR3, taken from reference TRBV5-8 and TRBJ2-7): EAGVTQSPTHLIKTRGQQATLRCSPISGHTSVYWYQQALGLGLQFLLWYDEGEERNRGNFPPRFSGRQFPNYSSELNVNALELEDSALYLCASSPGWGREGHEQYFGPGTRLTVT.

The chain combines TRBV6-5 with TRBJ1-1, with D possibly being TRBD1 (5 bases). The CDR3 has 14 residues. V lost 3 bases, J lost 1 base, and 9 bases lay in between. Germline V gene lookup returns CDR1 MNHEY and CDR2 SVGAGI. The CDR3 sequence: CASSYNGGNTEAFF. In DNA form, the CDR3 reads TGTGCCAGCAGTTATAACGGGGGGAACACTGAAGCTTTCTTT.

V is TRBV29-1 and J is TRBJ2-3, with D possibly matching TRBD2 (6 bases). Germline CDR1 SQVTM, CDR2 ANQGSEA. Trimming took 1 base from V and 0 from J, leaving 11 bases between them. CDR3 size: 15 residues. Here the CDR3 reads CSVEAERESTDTQYF. CDR3 DNA sequence: TGCAGCGTTGAAGCGGAACGGGAGAGCACAGATACGCAGTATTTT.

The chain joins TRBV27 to TRBJ2-3; unclear D gene. Germline V gene sequence: CDR1 MNHEY, CDR2 SMNVEV (reference sequence). The length of the CDR3 is 13 residues. V was shortened by 5 bases and J by 0 bases, with 6 bases between the two germline ends. CDR3 coding DNA: TGTGCCAGCAGTAGAGATAGCACAGATACGCAGTATTTT. Residues: CASSRDSTDTQYF.

The chain uses TRBV28 and TRBJ1-6; D is possibly TRBD1 (6 bases). The CDR3 extends over 14 amino acids. Germline V lookup: CDR1 MDHEN, CDR2 SYDVKM. V lost 7 bases to trimming and J lost 7 bases, with 14 bases between them. The CDR3 DNA sequence: TGTGCCAGCACTCTGGGACACGGAAATTCACCCCTCCACTTT. It is translated as CASTLGHGNSPLHF.

This clone was observed once. The V and J genes are TRBV28 and TRBJ2-5; 9 nucleotides agree with TRBD2. V trimming: 6 bases; J trimming: 5 bases; junction bases outside the gene matches: 10. Germline loops: CDR1 MDHEN, CDR2 SYDVKM. The length of the CDR3 is 15 residues. For the CDR3, the DNA is TGTGCCAGCAGCACCCTAGGACTAGCGTCGGAGACCCAGTACTTC. Its translation is CASSTLGLASETQYF.

This clone was seen a single time. The chain recombines TRBV7-2 with TRBJ2-3, with D perhaps matching TRBD2 (7 bases). Trimming removed 8 bases at V and 4 bases at J, with 16 bases between. Per germline, CDR1 SGHTA and CDR2 FQGNSA. There are 14 residues in the CDR3. CDR3 nucleotide sequence: TGTGCCAGCGCACCGGGGGGCGGTGCAGATACGCAGTATTTT. Protein sequence: CASAPGGGADTQYF.

This sequence joins TRBV6-1 and TRBJ1-5; no definite D call. CDR1 MNHNS and CDR2 SASEGT come from the germline V gene. V lost 0 bases and J lost 7, with 13 bases in between. The length of the CDR3 is 15 residues. The CDR3 region has the DNA TGTGCCAGCAGTGAAGCGCCCCGGGGAGGACAGCCCCAGCATTTT. It translates to CASSEAPRGGQPQHF.

J is TRBJ1-1 and V is TRBV5-1; D perhaps matches TRBD1 (6 bases). Between the trimmed V and J ends, which lost 2 bases and 1 base, there was a span of 9 bases. There are 14 residues in the CDR3. Per the germline V gene, CDR1 is SGHRS and CDR2 is YFSETQ. CDR3 nucleotide sequence: TGCGCCAGCAGCTTCCAGGGGACGAACACTGAAGCTTTCTTT. Protein product: CASSFQGTNTEAFF.

The chain uses TRBV29-1 and TRBJ2-2; 12 bases are a match to TRBD1. Germline V CDR1 and CDR2: SQVTM, ANQGSEA. V lost 7 bases to trimming and J lost 7 bases; unmatched junction nucleotides: 4. The CDR3 spans 13 residues. CDR3 DNA sequence: TGCAGCGGTGGGACAGGGGGCGGCGGGGAGCTGTTTTTT. Its translation is CSGGTGGGGELFF.

This clone occurred once. The chain carries TRBV5-6 and TRBJ2-1, with TRBD2 matching over 7 bases. V gave up 7 bases and J gave up 0 bases; unmatched junction bases: 7. The germline V gene has CDR1 SGHDT and CDR2 YYEEEE. The CDR3 runs 15 residues. The DNA of the CDR3 is TGTGCCAGCCTAGCGGTTCAGAGCTCCTACAATGAGCAGTTCTTC. Its protein is CASLAVQSSYNEQFF. The full variable domain, in which reference TRBV5-6 and TRBJ2-1 provide the parts outside the CDR3, is DAGVTQSPTHLIKTRGQQVTLRCSPKSGHDTVSWYQQALGQGPQFIFQYYEEEERQRGNFPDRFSGHQFPNYSSELNVNALLLGDSALYLCASLAVQSSYNEQFFGPGTRLTVL.

The chain links TRBV13 to TRBJ2-5; 11 bases are a match to TRBD2. The DNA matches TRBJ2-7 better at its end, which makes the J call doubtful. The germline CDR1 and CDR2 sequences are PRHDT and FYEKMQ (reference sequence). The CDR3 contains 15 residues. The CDR3 loop is CASRKYSGGAHEQYF. The DNA of the CDR3 is TGTGCCAGCAGGAAATATAGCGGGGGGGCCCACGAGCAGTACTTC.

This clone was observed a single time. The rearrangement uses TRBV20-1 and TRBJ1-2, with D perhaps TRBD1 (6 bases). Germline V gives CDR1 DFQATT, CDR2 SNEGSKA (reference sequence). This CDR3 has 11 residues. V was trimmed by 6 bases and J by 8 bases, leaving 13 bases between them. CDR3 protein: CSAGDRWGYTF. The CDR3 DNA follows: TGCAGTGCGGGAGACAGGTGGGGCTACACCTTC.

The chain links TRBV15 to TRBJ1-6, with D hard to call. The length of the CDR3 is 15 residues. V lost 8 bases, J lost 1 base, and 12 bases lay in between. Germline assignment: CDR1 LNHNV and CDR2 YYDKDF (reference sequence). The CDR3 DNA follows: TGTGCCACCTCTTGGAGGAGGTCCTATAATTCACCCCTCCACTTT. It specifies CATSWRRSYNSPLHF.

The V gene is TRBV7-8, the J gene TRBJ2-7; D is unresolved. The CDR3 is 13 amino acids. CDR1 SGHVS and CDR2 FQNEAQ come from the germline V gene. Trimming shortened V by 5 bases and J by 10 bases, and 18 bases separated the two germline ends. CDR3 region: CASSPSRHFGQYF. As DNA, the CDR3 is TGTGCCAGCAGCCCGAGTCGACACTTCGGACAGTACTTC.

This clone has a single count. The chain combines TRBV6-1 with TRBJ1-1; D might be TRBD1 (6 bases). With 6 bases removed from V and 6 bases from J, the gap between germline ends came to 11 bases. Germline V gives CDR1 MNHNS, CDR2 SASEGT. This CDR3 contains 12 residues. CDR3 loop: CASSKGTPEAFF. For the CDR3, the DNA is TGTGCCAGCAGCAAAGGGACACCTGAAGCTTTCTTT.

The chain is built from TRBV7-6 and TRBJ2-3, with D perhaps matching TRBD2 (5 bases). CDR1 and CDR2 (germline): SGHVS, FNYEAQ. The CDR3 is made up of 14 amino acids. The V end lost 5 bases, the J end lost 10 bases, and 19 bases lay between the germline ends. The CDR3 sequence is CASSPRSRAVSQYF. CDR3 nucleotide sequence: TGTGCCAGCAGCCCCCGGTCCCGAGCGGTCTCGCAGTATTTT.

The chain recombines TRBV5-1 with TRBJ1-6, with D perhaps TRBD1 (5 bases). Germline values: CDR1 SGHRS, CDR2 YFSETQ. This CDR3 has 15 amino acids. Trimming shortened V by 4 bases and J by 3 bases, and 11 bases separated the two germline ends. In nucleotides, the CDR3 is TGCGCCAGCAGCCTTGGGGCAGACTATAATTCACCCCTCCACTTT. Translating it yields CASSLGADYNSPLHF. Looking up the rest from reference TRBV5-1 and TRBJ1-6 gives the full variable domain: KAGVTQTPRYLIKTRGQQVTLSCSPISGHRSVSWYQQTPGQGLQFLFEYFSETQRNKGNFPGRFSGRQFSNSRSEMNVSTLELGDSALYLCASSLGADYNSPLHFGNGTRLTVT.

This chain links TRBV18 with TRBJ2-5, with D perhaps TRBD2 (5 bases). V was pared by 0 bases and J by 5 bases, with 13 bases between. The CDR3 loop spans 15 amino acids. CDR1 and CDR2 from the germline V gene are KGHSH and LQKENI. The CDR3: CASSPPRGSVETQYF. DNA of the CDR3: TGTGCCAGCTCACCACCACGCGGGTCAGTGGAGACCCAGTACTTC.

V and J are TRBV7-9 and TRBJ2-1, with no clear D. There are 12 residues in the CDR3. CDR1 is SEHNR, CDR2 FQNEAQ, per germline (reference sequence). V lost 2 bases, J lost 7 bases, and 6 bases lay in between. In DNA, the CDR3 is TGTGCCAGCAGCTTAAACAAGAATGAGCAGTTCTTC. Encoded protein: CASSLNKNEQFF. Complete variable domain (other parts from reference TRBV7-9 and TRBJ2-1): DTGVSQNPRHKITKRGQNVTFRCDPISEHNRLYWYRQTLGQGPEFLTYFQNEAQLEKSRLLSDRFSAERPKGSFSTLEIQRTEQGDSAMYLCASSLNKNEQFFGPGTRLTVL.

This clone was seen a handful of times. The chain combines TRBV19 with TRBJ1-4, with a possible D match to TRBD1 (6 bases). V was clipped by 3 bases and J by 5 bases, with 13 bases between them. The CDR3 is 15 amino acids. CDR1 is LNHDA, CDR2 SQIVND, per germline (reference sequence). CDR3 DNA sequence: TGTGCCAGTAGTATGGACAGTTGGAGAAATGAAAAACTGTTTTTT. It specifies CASSMDSWRNEKLFF.

V gene TRBV2 combines with J gene TRBJ2-7, with a tentative D call TRBD1 (5 bases). The V gene's germline CDR1 is SNHLY and CDR2 FYNNEI. The V end was cut by 1 base, the J end by 3 bases, with 13 bases between. CDR3 length: 15 amino acids. The CDR3, as DNA: TGTGCCAGCAGTGAAGTCCCCCAAACAGGCTACGAGCAGTACTTC. Protein: CASSEVPQTGYEQYF.

The V and J genes are TRBV7-2 and TRBJ2-5; D perhaps matches TRBD2 (5 bases). The ends were cut back, 4 bases at V and 5 bases at J, with 14 bases in the middle. CDR1 is SGHTA and CDR2 is FQGNSA in the germline V gene. The CDR3 loop spans 14 amino acids. This CDR3 reads CASSSPPRRETQYF. The CDR3 nucleotides are TGTGCCAGCAGCTCCCCACCCAGGAGGGAGACCCAGTACTTC.

The rearrangement uses TRBV5-1 and TRBJ2-5; 7 bases align to TRBD1. The germline CDR1 and CDR2 sequences are SGHRS and YFSETQ. This CDR3 spans 15 amino acids. With V trimmed by 4 bases and J by 1 base, 7 bases remained unmatched. Here the CDR3 DNA reads TGCGCCAGCAGCCCGCTGGGACAGCTCCAAGAGACCCAGTACTTC. Translated, it gives CASSPLGQLQETQYF.

This chain joins TRBV2 and TRBJ2-7; TRBD1 agrees at 7 bases. The ends lost 7 bases at V and 7 bases at J; junction bases unmatched: 10. The CDR3 runs 13 residues. CDR1 is SNHLY, CDR2 FYNNEI, per germline. CDR3 bases: TGTGCCAGCACCGAGGTAGGGGGCCGGGAGCAGTACTTC. This encodes CASTEVGGREQYF.

The CDR3 here is CASSRLVANTGELFF. In DNA form, the CDR3 reads TGTGCCAGCAGCCGTCTTGTCGCGAACACCGGGGAGCTGTTTTTT. This chain connects TRBV9 to TRBJ2-2; no definite D call. The CDR3 length is 15 residues. Trimming took 4 bases from V and 0 from J, leaving 10 bases between them. CDR1 is SGDLS, CDR2 YYNGEE, per germline. The whole variable domain, remainder taken from reference TRBV9 and TRBJ2-2, is DSGVTQTPKHLITATGQRVTLRCSPRSGDLSVYWYQQSLDQGLQFLIQYYNGEERAKGNILERFSAQQFPDLHSELNLSSLELGDSALYFCASSRLVANTGELFFGEGSRLTVL.

J is TRBJ1-2 and V is TRBV5-6; tentative D call: TRBD1 (5 bases). The germline gives CDR1 SGHDT, CDR2 YYEEEE. The CDR3 covers 15 residues. The V end was cut by 0 bases, the J end by 2 bases, with 11 bases between. CDR3 in amino acids: CASSLGQGLNYGYTF. In DNA, the CDR3 is TGTGCCAGCAGCTTGGGGCAGGGACTGAACTATGGCTACACCTTC.

This clone was detected only a few times. The chain has TRBV4-2 and TRBJ2-7; D may be TRBD1 (6 bases). V lost 4 bases, J lost 4 bases, and 14 bases lay in between. Germline CDR1 and CDR2: LGHNA and YNFKEQ. The CDR3 is 14 amino acids. The CDR3 DNA sequence: TGTGCCAGCAGCCGGAACAGGGCGAGATACGAGCAGTACTTC. This encodes CASSRNRARYEQYF.

The V gene is TRBV27, the J gene TRBJ2-3; 7 bases agree with TRBD1. Looked up from germline, CDR1 is MNHEY and CDR2 is SMNVEV (reference sequence). J was trimmed by 0 bases and V by 3 bases; bases with no gene match: 6. This CDR3 is 16 amino acids long. CDR3 sequence: CASSFLDRASTDTQYF. The CDR3 coding sequence is TGTGCCAGCAGTTTCCTCGACAGGGCTAGCACAGATACGCAGTATTTT.

In this sample, this clone turned up a few times. J is TRBJ2-7 and V is TRBV6-5, with D possibly being TRBD2 (5 bases). The V gene lost 0 bases and the J gene lost 2 bases, with 8 bases spanning the gap. Germline CDR1 reads MNHEY; CDR2 reads SVGAGI. The CDR3 consists of 14 residues. The CDR3 loop is CASSYSADTYEQYF. The CDR3 DNA is TGTGCCAGCAGTTACTCAGCGGATACCTACGAGCAGTACTTC.